One sample yielded the 18 T cell receptor beta chains listed below, sequenced in a study of CD8+ T cells in alopecia areata (dated by TCRdb to 2017 to 2018). In the paper's terms, the time point label means: roughly 26 weeks on oral tofacitinib. What the treatment or condition label conveys for this sample: oral pan-JAK inhibitor, 5-10 mg twice daily. The method was the immunoSEQ multiplex PCR assay. For TCR sequencing, RNA was extracted from every sample and reverse transcribed into cDNA to serve as template. What TCRdb holds here is the immuneACCESS table cut down to in-frame rearrangements. Part of the clones is not present; checked against another copy, under half of the missing clones reflect an unresolved V gene, and the others are unexplained. Counted in this sample were fewer than 200,000 clones; approximately 60% of them appeared once. 11% to 15% of the sample lies in the top ten. The specimen comprised CD4+ T cells sorted from blood, sampled at week 24, from a patient treated with tofacitinib. The receptor source for this set is a human donor with alopecia areata.

The chain employs TRBV5-1 and TRBJ2-2; D is perhaps TRBD1 or TRBD2 (6 bases each). This CDR3 is built from 15 residues. The V gene lost 2 bases and the J gene lost 4 bases, with 12 bases spanning the gap. Germline V gene data show CDR1 as SGHRS and CDR2 as YFSETQ. DNA of the CDR3: TGCGCCAGCAGCTTAAGGGGGGAGCGCACCGGGGAGCTGTTTTTT. It is translated as CASSLRGERTGELFF.

This chain links TRBV5-1 with TRBJ2-7, with D possibly TRBD1 on 6 matching bases. Germline CDR1 and CDR2: SGHRS and YFSETQ. Trimming pared 5 bases from V and 1 base from J, leaving 13 bases between. This CDR3 comprises 14 residues. The CDR3 is CASRLGDTSYEQYF. The CDR3 DNA is TGCGCCAGCAGACTTGGGGACACATCCTACGAGCAGTACTTC.

This clone has just a few counts. This chain joins TRBV29-1 and TRBJ2-5; 7 bases map to TRBD1. The CDR3 is made up of 15 amino acids. The V segment lost 5 bases and the J segment 5 bases; nucleotides outside the gene matches: 14. Germline V gives CDR1 SQVTM, CDR2 ANQGSEA. CDR3 bases: TGCAGCGTTACGGCAGAGGGGGCGCGGAGGGAGACCCAGTACTTC. The encoded protein is CSVTAEGARRETQYF.

The V call is TRBV5-5, the J call TRBJ1-6; D is undetermined. This CDR3 region has 15 residues. The germline V gene has CDR1 SGHKS and CDR2 YYEKEE (reference sequence). V was trimmed by 3 bases and J by 7 bases, leaving 14 bases between them. The chain's CDR3 is CASSSDGVENSPLHF. The DNA for the CDR3 is TGTGCCAGCAGCTCAGATGGGGTCGAGAATTCACCCCTCCACTTT. Looking up the rest from reference TRBV5-5 and TRBJ1-6 gives the full variable domain: DAGVTQSPTHLIKTRGQQVTLRCSPISGHKSVSWYQQVLGQGPQFIFQYYEKEERGRGNFPDRFSARQFPNYSSELNVNALLLGDSALYLCASSSDGVENSPLHFGNGTRLTVT.

The chain carries TRBV29-1 and TRBJ2-7; 9 bases agree with TRBD1. V shed 7 bases, J shed 2 bases, and the junction held 3 bases outside the gene matches. The CDR3 totals 12 residues. The V gene's germline CDR1 is SQVTM and CDR2 ANQGSEA. The CDR3 sequence: CSAGDRAYEQYF. The DNA of the CDR3 is TGCAGCGCCGGGGACAGGGCCTACGAGCAGTACTTC.

This clone was found a few times. Other DNA sequences in this sample translate to the same CDR3. The rearrangement joins TRBV5-1 to TRBJ1-3; unclear D gene. CDR1 is SGHRS and CDR2 is YFSETQ in the germline V gene. V was shortened by 0 bases and J by 0 bases, with 4 bases between the two germline ends. The CDR3 consists of 14 residues. CDR3 bases: TGCGCCAGCAGCTTGGCTGGCTCTGGAAACACCATATATTTT. The encoded protein is CASSLAGSGNTIYF.

In this sample, this clone turned up a few times. The J gene is TRBJ1-2, the V gene TRBV29-1, with D perhaps matching TRBD1 (6 bases). The CDR3 contains 12 residues. CDR1 and CDR2 from the germline V gene are SQVTM and ANQGSEA. Between the trimmed V and J ends, which lost 4 bases and 5 bases, there was a span of 11 bases. The CDR3 here is CSVAEGTYGYTF. In nucleotides, the CDR3 is TGCAGCGTTGCCGAGGGGACATATGGCTACACCTTC.

J is TRBJ2-7 and V is TRBV30; D gene unclear. V lost 5 bases to trimming and J lost 0 bases, with 8 bases between them. Germline V gene sequence: CDR1 GTSNPN, CDR2 SVGIG (reference sequence). This CDR3 comprises 12 residues. CDR3 sequence reads: CAWGPNSYEQYF. The DNA of the CDR3 is TGTGCCTGGGGGCCGAACTCCTACGAGCAGTACTTC. Complete variable domain (other parts from reference TRBV30 and TRBJ2-7): SQTIHQWPATLVQPVGSPLSLECTVEGTSNPNLYWYRQAAGRGLQLLFYSVGIGQISSEVPQNLSASRPQDRQFILSSKKLLLSDSGFYLCAWGPNSYEQYFGPGTRLTVT.

The rearrangement links TRBV5-1 to TRBJ2-1, with 7 bases matching TRBD1. This CDR3 has 15 residues. V gave up 2 bases and J gave up 6 bases; unmatched junction bases: 8. The germline CDR1 and CDR2 sequences are SGHRS and YFSETQ. CDR3 bases: TGCGCCAGCAGCTTCGTACAGGGGCGACCCAATGAGCAGTTCTTC. Its protein is CASSFVQGRPNEQFF.

The gene calls are TRBV27 and TRBJ1-1, with no clear D. The CDR3 is 16 amino acids. The V and J ends lost 4 bases and 0 bases respectively, with 15 bases between them. The germline gives CDR1 MNHEY, CDR2 SMNVEV (reference sequence). The CDR3 DNA reads as TGTGCCAGCAGTTCCCTAATGACGGAGATGAACACTGAAGCTTTCTTT. It translates to CASSSLMTEMNTEAFF.

A note on this clone: The same CDR3 is also encoded by other DNA sequences in this sample. The chain couples TRBV29-1 to TRBJ1-1; no clear D gene. CDR3 length: 13 amino acids. CDR1 is SQVTM, CDR2 ANQGSEA, per germline. With 6 bases removed from V and 0 bases from J, the gap between germline ends came to 11 bases. The DNA for the CDR3 is TGCAGCGTAGAAAGAAAACTGAACACTGAAGCTTTCTTT. Translated: CSVERKLNTEAFF.

Only a few counts were recorded for this clone. This chain uses TRBV29-1 with TRBJ2-3; D possibly uses TRBD1 or TRBD2 (5 bases each). V shed 6 bases and J shed 3 bases, with 10 bases lying between them. CDR1 and CDR2 from the germline V gene are SQVTM and ANQGSEA. CDR3 length equals 12 residues. In DNA form, the CDR3 reads TGCAGCGTATCGGGGCTAACAGATACGCAGTATTTT. Translation: CSVSGLTDTQYF.

This clone appeared a few times. The rearrangement links TRBV29-1 to TRBJ2-1; D unclear. V was clipped by 3 bases and J by 10 bases, with 1 base between them. Germline-derived CDR1 and CDR2 are SQVTM and ANQGSEA. CDR3 length: 8 residues. The CDR3 sequence: CSVEEQFF. CDR3 coding DNA: TGCAGCGTTGAGGAGCAGTTCTTC.

The chain uses TRBV9 and TRBJ1-2; D possibly corresponds to TRBD1 (5 bases). Germline lookup yields CDR1 SGDLS and CDR2 YYNGEE. Trimming pared 0 bases from V and 8 bases from J, leaving 8 bases between. CDR3 length equals 12 residues. CDR3 region: CASSVVGGGYTF. CDR3 DNA sequence: TGTGCCAGCAGCGTAGTTGGGGGAGGCTACACCTTC.

This clone occurred once. This rearrangement joins TRBV19 to TRBJ2-5; 10 bases match TRBD1. This CDR3 has 15 amino acids. The V and J ends lost 4 bases and 5 bases, in that order; junction bases with no gene match: 7. Germline CDR1 LNHDA, CDR2 SQIVND (reference sequence). The CDR3 sequence is CASSRPTGGGETQYF. CDR3 nucleotide sequence: TGTGCCAGTAGTAGGCCGACAGGGGGCGGGGAGACCCAGTACTTC.

V usage is TRBV11-2 and J usage is TRBJ2-5; 13 nucleotides line up with TRBD2. The CDR3 length is 16 residues. The V gene's germline CDR1 is SGHAT and CDR2 FQNNGV. Trimming took 5 bases from V and 3 from J; bases not matched to a gene: 6. The CDR3 sequence: CASSTGTSGVEETQYF. The CDR3 nucleotides are TGTGCCAGCAGCACGGGGACTAGCGGGGTGGAAGAGACCCAGTACTTC.

This clone was seen a few times. The gene calls are TRBV10-3 and TRBJ1-1; the D is unclear. Germline V gives CDR1 ENHRY, CDR2 SYGVKD. The CDR3 covers 13 residues. V dropped 4 bases and J dropped 6 bases, with 12 bases sitting between them. This CDR3 reads CAISGSGLAEAFF. CDR3 sequence (DNA): TGTGCCATCAGTGGCTCGGGTCTCGCTGAAGCTTTCTTT.

This chain joins TRBV6-5 and TRBJ1-2; tentative D call: TRBD1 (6 bases). The CDR3 runs 13 residues. Germline CDR1 is MNHEY and CDR2 is SVGAGI. Between the trimmed V and J ends, which lost 3 bases and 7 bases, there was a span of 12 bases. The CDR3 sequence: CASSYSGGSGYTF. The CDR3 DNA reads TGTGCCAGCAGTTATAGTGGGGGCTCTGGCTACACCTTC.